Listed below are T cell receptor beta chains from one sample, sequenced in a study of cytomegalovirus exposure and HLA in healthy donors. The table came from immunoSEQ multiplex PCR; TCRdb's copy has only in-frame clones and leaves some out. Among 150,000 to 200,000 clones listed, about 89% were seen once. Sequencing was carried out using PBMCs. The receptor set was obtained from a man between 25 and 39 years old in good health and CMV-seropositive. Each CDR3 is given with its conserved first and last residue. Size is stated for part of the rows, as once, few or many counts, or as a class when the clone is expanded.

clone_size	v_call	cdr3_aa
-	TRBV28	CATLGQAYEQYF
-	TRBV13	CASSPPGGENIQYF
-	TRBV6-1	CASSSQGGQPQHF
once	TRBV4-3	CASSQDQRGAPFF
-	TRBV27	CASSQGQGFVTQYF
once	TRBV5-4	CASSLEAGNSYEQYF
-	TRBV2	CASMLTVQSHQPQHF
-	TRBV2	CASSGTAGGRYEQYF
-	TRBV30	CAWSRGTPSGNTIYF
-	TRBV29-1	CSVDQGPKNIQYF
-	TRBV9	CASSVGGRGNTGELFF
-	TRBV28	CASSLGGTGKGYTF
-	TRBV7-3	CASSFGTADTEAFF
-	TRBV2	CASSVLPDSYEQYF
-	TRBV18	CASSPPVQKNTGELFF
-	TRBV2	CASSEVNIYEQYF
-	TRBV5-8	CASSRETGELFF
-	TRBV6-5	CASSYSGGEKTQYF
-	TRBV7-3	CASSLNQGRTTEAFF
once	TRBV2	CASSEWGAEYNEQFF
-	TRBV11-3	CASSLRSTGAGRSYEQYF
-	TRBV7-6	CASSSLAGVGDTQYF
-	TRBV19	CASSIPGGGNQPQHF
once	TRBV9	CASSVAPGQGDEKLFF